A selection of T cell receptor beta chains follows, all from one sample in a study of CD8 T cells in Susac syndrome. TCRdb ran MiXCR on the immunoSEQ multiplex PCR reads and lists one entry per CDR3 protein. This sample has under 550,000 distinct CDR3 sequences, with approximately 85% found just once. Material: CD8+ T cells from PBMCs. Receptors originate from a human donor with multiple sclerosis. The CDR3 runs from the conserved cysteine through the conserved F or W. D genes are given only for firm matches. The size field is filled for only some rows; it gives once, few, many or a size class.

size	V	D	J	CDR3	DNA
-	TRBV4-1	-	TRBJ2-5	CASSQVSNQETQYF	TGCGCCAGCAGCCAAGTGTCTAATCAAGAGACCCAGTACTTC
once	TRBV12-3/TRBV12-4	-	TRBJ2-5	CASRALGDQETQYF	TGTGCCAGCAGGGCCTTGGGGGATCAAGAGACCCAGTACTTC
-	TRBV4-1	-	TRBJ2-7	CASSQDTGGFYEQYF	TGCGCCAGCAGCCAAGATACGGGTGGGTTCTACGAGCAGTACTTC
-	TRBV19	-	TRBJ1-1	CASSIRRQGATEAFF	TGTGCCAGTAGTATAAGAAGGCAGGGAGCCACTGAAGCTTTCTTT
-	TRBV27	TRBD1	TRBJ1-2	CASSLSQQGGNYGYTF	TGTGCCAGCAGTTTATCCCAACAGGGGGGGAACTATGGCTACACCTTC
-	TRBV6-2/TRBV6-3	-	TRBJ1-1	CASSYVGGMNTEAFF	TGTGCCAGCAGTTACGTAGGAGGAATGAACACTGAAGCTTTCTTT
-	TRBV7-9	-	TRBJ2-7	CASTHSADYEQYF	TGTGCCAGCACCCATTCCGCCGACTACGAGCAGTACTTC
-	TRBV27	-	TRBJ1-2	CASSLSGQGVNYGYTF	TGTGCCAGCAGTTTAAGTGGACAAGGGGTTAACTATGGCTACACCTTC
-	TRBV19	-	TRBJ2-4	CASRGSGRAKNIQYF	TGTGCCAGTAGGGGTTCGGGGCGAGCCAAAAACATTCAGTACTTC
-	TRBV27	TRBD1	TRBJ2-7	CASGGQGALGEQYF	TGTGCCAGCGGGGGACAGGGAGCTTTGGGCGAGCAGTACTTC
-	TRBV24-1	-	TRBJ2-1	CATSDGLFNEQLF	TGTGCCACCAGTGACGGACTATTTAATGAGCAGTTATTC
-	TRBV3-1	TRBD1	TRBJ1-1	CASSQERQGGFEAFF	TGTGCCAGCAGCCAGGAAAGACAGGGTGGATTTGAAGCTTTCTTT
-	TRBV27	-	TRBJ1-5	CASSLNGYQPQHF	TGTGCCAGCAGTTTGAACGGGTATCAGCCCCAGCATTTT
-	TRBV27	-	TRBJ1-3	CASSFAGSGNTIYF	TGTGCCAGCAGTTTTGCGGGGTCTGGAAACACCATATATTTT
-	TRBV7-6	TRBD1	TRBJ2-5	CASSREGQGTQETQYF	TGTGCCAGCAGCCGAGAAGGACAGGGCACCCAAGAGACCCAGTACTTC
-	TRBV7-2	TRBD1	TRBJ2-7	CASSLVAQGATYEQYF	TGTGCCAGCAGCTTAGTGGCACAGGGGGCGACCTACGAGCAGTACTTC
-	TRBV27	-	TRBJ2-2	CASRHGTNTGELFF	TGTGCCAGCAGGCACGGCACGAACACCGGGGAGCTGTTTTTT
-	TRBV7-9	TRBD1	TRBJ1-1	CASSFPQGLQDTEAFF	TGTGCCAGCAGCTTCCCACAGGGGCTTCAGGACACTGAAGCTTTCTTT
-	TRBV5-8	TRBD1	TRBJ2-3	CASVFRGQGDTQYF	TGTGCCAGCGTCTTCAGGGGGCAGGGAGATACGCAGTATTTT
-	TRBV5-4	-	TRBJ1-1	CASSYTQGSTEAFF	TGTGCCAGCAGCTATACACAGGGATCCACTGAAGCTTTCTTT
-	TRBV10-3	TRBD1	TRBJ1-6	CAISDWTGVSPLHF	TGTGCCATCAGTGATTGGACAGGGGTATCACCCCTCCACTTT
-	TRBV6-2/TRBV6-3	-	TRBJ1-2	CASSQMLGTGYGYTF	TGTGCCAGCAGTCAAATGTTGGGCACGGGCTATGGCTACACCTTC
-	TRBV4-1	TRBD1	TRBJ2-7	CASSQPGQVNEQYF	TGCGCCAGCAGCCAACCGGGACAGGTTAACGAGCAGTACTTC
-	TRBV28	-	TRBJ2-5	CASSPRLQETQYF	TGTGCCAGCAGTCCTCGACTCCAAGAGACCCAGTACTTC
-	TRBV29-1	TRBD1	TRBJ1-4	CSIQGVDSSNEKLFF	TGCAGCATACAGGGGGTAGACAGTTCTAATGAAAAACTGTTTTTT
-	TRBV7-9	-	TRBJ2-7	CASSLPGREQYF	TGTGCCAGCAGCTTACCGGGAAGGGAGCAGTACTTC
few	TRBV11-2	-	TRBJ2-3	CASEAVDTQYF	TGTGCCAGCGAGGCCGTAGATACGCAGTATTTT
-	TRBV27	TRBD2	TRBJ2-7	CASSLTLAGIYEQYF	TGTGCCAGCAGTTTAACCCTAGCGGGAATCTACGAGCAGTACTTC
-	TRBV3-1	-	TRBJ1-1	CASSSLLSRGETEAFF	TGTGCCAGCAGCTCTCTGCTTTCCAGGGGAGAAACTGAAGCTTTCTTT
-	TRBV7-9	TRBD2	TRBJ2-3	CASSSPGTSGEISTDTQYF	TGTGCCAGCAGCTCTCCCGGGACTAGCGGGGAGATAAGCACAGATACGCAGTATTTT
-	TRBV7-2	-	TRBJ1-5	CASSRYRDSNQPQHF	TGTGCCAGCAGCCGCTACAGGGATAGCAATCAGCCCCAGCATTTT
-	TRBV5-1	-	TRBJ2-7	CASLSGEQYF	TGCGCCAGTTTGAGCGGCGAGCAGTACTTC
few	TRBV29-1	-	TRBJ2-7	CSVEDRGLGEQYF	TGCAGCGTTGAAGACAGGGGCCTAGGGGAGCAGTACTTC
-	TRBV12-3/TRBV12-4	-	TRBJ1-1	CASNLRKRNTEAFF	TGTGCCAGCAACCTCAGAAAAAGGAACACTGAAGCTTTCTTT
once	TRBV27	-	TRBJ1-5	CASSPSGRGINQPQHF	TGTGCCAGCAGCCCTTCGGGTAGGGGAATTAATCAGCCCCAGCATTTT
-	TRBV15	-	TRBJ1-1	CATSTQNRWGDTEAFF	TGTGCCACCAGCACACAAAACAGGTGGGGGGACACTGAAGCTTTCTTT
-	TRBV11-1	TRBD1	TRBJ1-1	CASSLDTLGTGGTGNTEAFF	TGTGCCAGCAGCTTGGACACATTGGGGACAGGGGGCACCGGGAACACTGAAGCTTTCTTT
-	TRBV20-1	TRBD2	TRBJ2-7	CSAGPGTSGISYEQYF	TGCAGTGCTGGGCCCGGGACTAGCGGAATTTCCTACGAGCAGTACTTC
-	TRBV28	TRBD1	TRBJ2-3	CASRQGANTDTQYF	TGTGCCAGCCGACAGGGGGCAAACACAGATACGCAGTATTTT
-	TRBV6-5	TRBD2	TRBJ2-2	CASSYSGGRDTGELFF	TGTGCCAGCAGTTACAGCGGGGGCAGGGACACCGGGGAGCTGTTTTTT
-	TRBV3-1	TRBD2	TRBJ2-3	CASSLSGTSGRVTDTQYF	TGTGCCAGCAGCCTCTCCGGGACTAGCGGGAGGGTGACAGATACGCAGTATTTT
-	TRBV14	TRBD2	TRBJ2-1	CASSQSAGAGEQFF	TGTGCCAGCAGCCAATCTGCGGGAGCTGGTGAGCAGTTCTTC
few	TRBV10-2	-	TRBJ1-2	CASGDGDGYGYTF	TGTGCCAGCGGCGACGGAGACGGCTATGGCTACACCTTC
-	TRBV14	-	TRBJ2-3	CASSQDRGGTDTQYF	TGTGCCAGCAGCCAAGACAGGGGAGGCACAGATACGCAGTATTTT
-	TRBV5-1	-	TRBJ1-3	CASSLGVSSGNTIYF	TGCGCCAGCAGCTTGGGGGTATCCTCTGGAAACACCATATATTTT
few	TRBV7-9	-	TRBJ2-3	CASLGLATDTQYF	TGTGCCAGCCTGGGACTGGCAACAGATACGCAGTATTTT
-	TRBV7-9	-	TRBJ1-2	CASSLLQGIYGYTF	TGTGCCAGCAGCTTACTCCAGGGGATCTATGGCTACACCTTC
-	TRBV2	-	TRBJ1-5	CASRQGSGQPQHF	TGTGCCAGCAGGCAGGGGAGCGGCCAGCCCCAGCATTTT
once	TRBV4-1	-	TRBJ2-3	CASSQEPQVDTQYF	TGCGCCAGCAGCCAAGAACCCCAGGTAGATACGCAGTATTTT
-	TRBV6-5	-	TRBJ2-1	CASSFVRAYNEQFF	TGTGCCAGCAGTTTTGTGAGGGCCTACAATGAGCAGTTCTTC
-	TRBV29-1	TRBD2	TRBJ2-1	CSVERLAGGLEQFF	TGCAGCGTTGAAAGGCTAGCGGGGGGTCTTGAGCAGTTCTTC
-	TRBV19	-	TRBJ2-7	CASSIAGQGNYEQYF	TGTGCCAGTAGTATAGCGGGTCAGGGAAACTACGAGCAGTACTTC
-	TRBV5-1	TRBD2	TRBJ2-1	CASSLEGTAGVRDEQFF	TGCGCCAGCAGCTTGGAGGGGACGGCGGGAGTGAGGGATGAGCAGTTCTTC
few	TRBV4-1	-	TRBJ2-1	CASSQVGAYNEQFF	TGCGCCAGCAGCCAGGTCGGGGCCTACAATGAGCAGTTCTTC
once	TRBV7-6	-	TRBJ2-7	CASSLASGGDEQYF	TGTGCCAGCAGCTTAGCGTCGGGTGGGGACGAGCAGTACTTC
-	TRBV6-1	TRBD1	TRBJ2-7	CASSGSGTGDYEQYF	TGTGCCAGCAGTGGATCCGGGACAGGGGACTACGAGCAGTACTTC
-	TRBV30	-	TRBJ2-5	CAWTPTGETQYF	TGTGCCTGGACCCCTACGGGGGAGACCCAGTACTTC
-	TRBV19	-	TRBJ2-1	CASSIRATYNEQFF	TGTGCCAGTAGTATTAGGGCCACCTACAATGAGCAGTTCTTC
-	TRBV28	-	TRBJ2-5	CASRSGGRETQYF	TGTGCCAGCAGGTCAGGTGGGAGAGAGACCCAGTACTTC
-	TRBV5-4	-	TRBJ2-1	CASSLEPAGPGPYNEQFF	TGTGCCAGCAGCTTGGAGCCGGCGGGGCCAGGCCCCTACAATGAGCAGTTCTTC